The next 31 T cell receptor beta chains were all read from a single sample in a study of Ad26.COV2.S vaccination and SARS-CoV-2 variants. Treatment indicated: roughly 18 received Ad26.COV2.S at low or high dose, single or two shots; roughly five received placebo; per-sample allocation not given. Collection of samples fell on day 63 after the first vaccine or placebo injection. Some clones are missing from TCRdb's copy, which holds only in-frame ones; the method was immunoSEQ multiplex PCR. This sample has over 400,000 clones, with 89% found just once. This sample comprised peripheral blood, obtained in a trial of Ad26.COV2.S vaccine versus placebo. These receptors all come from a person aged 18-65 years who received the Ad26.COV2.S COVID-19 vaccine or a placebo.

This chain connects TRBV6-5 to TRBJ1-2; TRBD1 is a possible D gene (6 bases). The CDR3 loop spans 13 amino acids. The V end lost 6 bases, the J end lost 8 bases, and 16 bases lay between the germline ends. The germline V gene has CDR1 MNHEY and CDR2 SVGAGI. The CDR3 nucleotides read TGTGCCAGCAGACCAGGGGTTGCGGGAGGCTACACCTTC. Amino acid sequence: CASRPGVAGGYTF.

This clone showed up just once. The CDR3 sequence: CASSQEGHTNSPLHF. In DNA form, the CDR3 reads TGCGCCAGCAGCCAAGAGGGACATACTAATTCACCCCTCCACTTT. The chain is built from TRBV4-1 and TRBJ1-6, with D perhaps matching TRBD1 (6 bases). There are 15 residues in the CDR3. Germline loops: CDR1 MGHRA, CDR2 YSYEKL. Trimming took 0 bases from V and 6 from J, leaving 9 bases between them.

This clone showed up just once. The chain has TRBV27 and TRBJ2-1; TRBD2 is a possible D gene (6 bases). CDR3 size: 15 residues. Germline V gene lookup returns CDR1 MNHEY and CDR2 SMNVEV (reference sequence). V lost 2 bases and J lost 9, with 17 bases in between. CDR3 in DNA: TGTGCCAGCAGTTTAGGCAGGGTCGGAGCGGGTGAGCAGTTCTTC. Its translation is CASSLGRVGAGEQFF.

This clone was detected a few times. This chain connects TRBV11-3 to TRBJ2-5; possible D gene TRBD2, 6 bases. V shed 3 bases and J shed 3 bases, with 8 bases lying between them. The germline V gene has CDR1 SGHNT and CDR2 YENEEA. This CDR3 comprises 13 residues. CDR3 in DNA: TGTGCCAGCAGCTTCCGCGGGGAAGAGACCCAGTACTTC. Its protein product is CASSFRGEETQYF.

The rearrangement joins TRBV28 to TRBJ2-7, with 9 bases matching TRBD1. The CDR3 sequence is 16 residues long. V lost 6 bases, J lost 3 bases, and 12 bases stayed unmatched. Germline loops: CDR1 MDHEN, CDR2 SYDVKM. CDR3 amino acids: CASSPGGDRDNYEQYF. CDR3 in DNA: TGTGCCAGCAGCCCCGGCGGGGACAGGGACAACTACGAGCAGTACTTC.

J is TRBJ1-3 and V is TRBV18; D gene ambiguous. The ends were cut back, 6 bases at V and 0 bases at J, with 12 bases in the middle. Germline V gives CDR1 KGHSH, CDR2 LQKENI. This CDR3 comprises 15 residues. The CDR3 coding sequence is TGTGCCAGCTCCCTTGGACCCAGCTCTGGAAACACCATATATTTT. Amino acid sequence: CASSLGPSSGNTIYF. The full variable domain, completed using reference TRBV18 and TRBJ1-3, is NAGVMQNPRHLVRRRGQEARLRCSPMKGHSHVYWYRQLPEEGLKFMVYLQKENIIDESGMPKERFSAEFPKEGPSILRIQQVVRGDSAAYFCASSLGPSSGNTIYFGEGSWLTVV.

This chain connects TRBV6-2 or TRBV6-3 to TRBJ1-5; D gene ambiguous. The V and J ends lost 2 bases and 5 bases respectively, with 13 bases between them. This CDR3 has 15 amino acids. Germline lookup yields CDR1 MNHEY and CDR2 SVGEGT. CDR3 sequence (DNA): TGTGCCAGCAGTTACGGGGTTTCTGGGTATCAGCCCCAGCATTTT. It yields the protein CASSYGVSGYQPQHF.

The CDR3 DNA is TGCGCCAGCAGCCCCAAGGGGGGGGCCGAGGGAGATACGCAGTATTTT. This sequence encodes CASSPKGGAEGDTQYF. This rearrangement joins TRBV5-1 to TRBJ2-3; D may be TRBD2 (7 bases). The CDR3 is 16 residues long. CDR1 is SGHRS, CDR2 YFSETQ, per germline. Trimming pared 4 bases from V and 5 bases from J, leaving 20 bases between. Looking up the rest from reference TRBV5-1 and TRBJ2-3 gives the full variable domain: KAGVTQTPRYLIKTRGQQVTLSCSPISGHRSVSWYQQTPGQGLQFLFEYFSETQRNKGNFPGRFSGRQFSNSRSEMNVSTLELGDSALYLCASSPKGGAEGDTQYFGPGTRLTVL.

The rearrangement uses TRBV6-5 and TRBJ1-5; no definite D call. This CDR3 region has 14 residues. Deletions cut 4 bases from V and 6 bases from J, with 13 bases between. Germline CDR1 and CDR2: MNHEY and SVGAGI. The CDR3 region is CASSSGSGVQPQHF. The CDR3 DNA reads as TGTGCCAGCAGTTCGGGGTCTGGGGTTCAGCCCCAGCATTTT.

The chain has TRBV5-8 and TRBJ2-5, with 11 positions matching TRBD2. J was trimmed by 1 base and V by 0 bases; bases with no gene match: 5. Germline V CDR1 and CDR2: SGHTS, YDEGEE. The CDR3 length is 17 residues. Written as DNA, the CDR3 is TGTGCCAGCAGCTTGGCCAAAACTAGCGGGGGCCAAGAGACCCAGTACTTC. Amino acid sequence: CASSLAKTSGGQETQYF.

The genes are TRBV9 and TRBJ1-2; D unclear. In germline, CDR1 is SGDLS, CDR2 YYNGEE. Trimming pared 6 bases from V and 0 bases from J, leaving 9 bases between. CDR3 size: 13 residues. CDR3 nucleotides: TGTGCCAGCACCCCCGGTCCTAACTATGGCTACACCTTC. It yields the protein CASTPGPNYGYTF.

The chain joins TRBV24-1 to TRBJ2-2; TRBD1 matches 8 bases. Germline CDR1 reads KGHDR; CDR2 reads SFDVKD. The CDR3 totals 14 residues. The V and J ends lost 7 bases and 5 bases, in that order; junction bases with no gene match: 5. The CDR3 here is CATRGQGGTGELFF. The CDR3 DNA reads as TGTGCCACCAGAGGACAGGGTGGGACCGGGGAGCTGTTTTTT.

The rearrangement uses TRBV15 and TRBJ2-7, with a tentative D call TRBD2 (6 bases). V was pared by 1 base and J by 7 bases, with 17 bases between. The CDR3 loop spans 15 amino acids. Germline CDR1 and CDR2: LNHNV and YYDKDF (reference sequence). CDR3 region: CATSRALGGSSEQYF. CDR3 nucleotide sequence: TGTGCCACCAGCAGAGCTCTGGGGGGTTCGAGTGAGCAGTACTTC.

The V call is TRBV11-2, the J call TRBJ1-2; no definite D call. Trimming took off 3 bases at V and 4 bases at J, with 9 bases between the two ends. The CDR3 has 13 residues. Germline V gene lookup returns CDR1 SGHAT and CDR2 FQNNGV. CDR3 sequence (DNA): TGTGCCAGCAGCTTCTCCTCGGGCTATGGCTACACCTTC. Translating gives CASSFSSGYGYTF.

This clone has just a few counts. V gene TRBV4-2 combines with J gene TRBJ1-4, with D unclear. CDR3 length equals 14 residues. Trimming stripped 0 bases from V and 4 bases from J, with 6 bases between. Germline CDR1 reads LGHNA; CDR2 reads YNFKEQ. The CDR3 DNA reads as TGTGCCAGCAGCCAAGATGTCCGTAATGAAAAACTGTTTTTT. Translation gives CASSQDVRNEKLFF.

The rearrangement joins TRBV7-6 to TRBJ2-3; D remains unclear. This CDR3 region has 12 residues. The V gene's germline CDR1 is SGHVS and CDR2 FNYEAQ. Deletions cut 8 bases from V and 2 bases from J, with 8 bases between. For the CDR3, the DNA is TGTGCCAGCGGGCCCATCACAGATACGCAGTATTTT. Amino acids: CASGPITDTQYF.

The chain joins TRBV19 to TRBJ2-3; TRBD2 matches at 12 bases. V lost 5 bases to trimming and J lost 6 bases; unmatched junction nucleotides: 6. The germline V gene has CDR1 LNHDA and CDR2 SQIVND (reference sequence). This CDR3 has 15 amino acids. CDR3 in amino acids: CASSAWTSGIDTQYF. CDR3 in DNA: TGTGCCAGTAGTGCCTGGACTAGCGGGATCGATACGCAGTATTTT.

The chain couples TRBV27 to TRBJ1-2; 8 bases map to TRBD1. CDR3 length: 15 residues. From germline, CDR1 is MNHEY and CDR2 SMNVEV (reference sequence). The ends lost 5 bases at V and 8 bases at J; junction bases unmatched: 13. As DNA, the CDR3 is TGTGCCAGCAGTCCCCGGGACAGGATATTATGGGGCTACACCTTC. The encoded protein is CASSPRDRILWGYTF.

V usage is TRBV6-5 and J usage is TRBJ1-1; 7 bases match TRBD1. Germline V gives CDR1 MNHEY, CDR2 SVGAGI. With V trimmed by 2 bases and J by 3 bases, 6 bases remained unmatched. This CDR3 is built from 15 residues. CDR3 in DNA: TGTGCCAGCAGTTACGCGGGGACAGCCGACACTGAAGCTTTCTTT. Amino acids: CASSYAGTADTEAFF.

J is TRBJ2-3 and V is TRBV5-1; 8 bases agree with TRBD1. With V trimmed by 0 bases and J by 5 bases, 5 bases remained unmatched. This CDR3 spans 15 amino acids. CDR1 is SGHRS, CDR2 YFSETQ, per germline. In nucleotides, the CDR3 is TGCGCCAGCAGCTTGGTCGGACAGGGTATAGATACGCAGTATTTT. Translated, it gives CASSLVGQGIDTQYF.

V gene TRBV21-1 combines with J gene TRBJ2-7; the DNA was not used to check the table's D call, TRBD2. TRBV21-1 is a recognized pseudogene. CDR3 size: 17 residues. CDR3 DNA sequence: TGTGCCAGCAGCCGGGGGGGTTGGGACAGACCCCGCTACGAGCAGTACTTC. This sequence encodes CASSRGGWDRPRYEQYF.

V gene TRBV6-5 combines with J gene TRBJ2-7, with a tentative D call TRBD1 (6 bases). Germline values: CDR1 MNHEY, CDR2 SVGAGI. The CDR3 is 16 amino acids. V was cut by 2 bases and J by 2 bases, with 16 bases left in between. CDR3 residues: CASSYTPTGGPYEQYV. In DNA, the CDR3 is TGTGCCAGCAGTTACACACCGACTGGGGGCCCCTACGAGCAGTACGTC.

The chain couples TRBV6-2 or TRBV6-3 to TRBJ2-5; D ambiguous. V was pared by 4 bases and J by 1 base, with 1 base between. In germline, CDR1 is MNHEY, CDR2 SVGEGT. The CDR3 loop spans 11 amino acids. The CDR3 DNA sequence: TGTGCCAGCAGTTTCCAAGAGACCCAGTACTTC. Translation: CASSFQETQYF.

The chain has TRBV29-1 and TRBJ1-3; TRBD1 is a possible D gene (6 bases). The CDR3 contains 12 residues. Germline V gene data show CDR1 as SQVTM and CDR2 as ANQGSEA. V was shortened by 7 bases and J by 2 bases, with 9 bases between the two germline ends. CDR3 in DNA: TGCAGCGCTCGGACAGCTGGAAACACCATATATTTT. Amino acid sequence: CSARTAGNTIYF. The complete variable domain, with remaining parts taken from reference TRBV29-1 and TRBJ1-3, reads SAVISQKPSRDICQRGTSLTIQCQVDSQVTMMFWYRQQPGQSLTLIATANQGSEATYESGFVIDKFPISRPNLTFSTLTVSNMSPEDSSIYLCSARTAGNTIYFGEGSWLTVV.

The V call is TRBV7-4, the J call TRBJ2-7; no reliable D call. The CDR3 runs 17 residues. Germline loops: CDR1 SGHVT, CDR2 SQSDAQ. Between the trimmed V and J ends, which lost 1 base and 0 bases, there was a span of 16 bases. In DNA, the CDR3 is TGTGCCAGCAGCTTAGGGGCCAAGCGCCCGAGCTCCTACGAGCAGTACGTC. It is translated as CASSLGAKRPSSYEQYV.

V usage is TRBV20-1 and J usage is TRBJ1-2; no firm D call. CDR1 is DFQATT, CDR2 SNEGSKA, per germline (reference sequence). This CDR3 comprises 14 residues. Trimming took 3 bases from V and 4 from J, leaving 15 bases between them. The CDR3 DNA is TGCAGTGCTAGTTTGGTGGACGGAACCTATGGCTACACCTTC. This codes for CSASLVDGTYGYTF.

The genes are TRBV7-6 and TRBJ2-1; TRBD2 matches 7 bases. The ends lost 5 bases at V and 4 bases at J; junction bases unmatched: 8. Germline V gene sequence: CDR1 SGHVS, CDR2 FNYEAQ. The CDR3 spans 15 residues. The CDR3 nucleotides are TGTGCCAGCAGCGTCGACCTCGGGAGGTACAATGAGCAGTTCTTC. Protein: CASSVDLGRYNEQFF. Using reference TRBV7-6 and TRBJ2-1 for the parts outside the CDR3, the full variable domain is GAGVSQSPRYKVTKRGQDVALRCDPISGHVSLYWYRQALGQGPEFLTYFNYEAQQDKSGLPNDRFSAERPEGSISTLTIQRTEQRDSAMYRCASSVDLGRYNEQFFGPGTRLTVL.

This chain connects TRBV18 to TRBJ2-7; TRBD1 is a possible D gene (5 bases). Trimming took 4 bases from V and 5 from J, leaving 9 bases between them. CDR3 size: 12 residues. Germline V gene lookup returns CDR1 KGHSH and CDR2 LQKENI. For the CDR3, the DNA is TGTGCCAGCTCACAGGGGCGGAACGAGCAGTACGTC. Protein sequence: CASSQGRNEQYV.

The chain couples TRBV10-3 to TRBJ1-2; 9 nucleotides match TRBD1. CDR3 size: 16 residues. Trimming at V came to 0 bases and at J to 8 bases, leaving 10 bases not matched to a gene. Germline CDR1 is ENHRY and CDR2 is SYGVKD. The CDR3 sequence is CAISESRTGAWGGYTF. CDR3 coding DNA: TGTGCCATCAGTGAGTCCCGGACAGGGGCCTGGGGAGGCTACACCTTC.

The chain couples TRBV10-3 to TRBJ2-5; TRBD1 is a possible D gene (5 bases). There are 13 residues in the CDR3. Germline assignment: CDR1 ENHRY and CDR2 SYGVKD. V was cut by 6 bases and J by 4 bases, with 12 bases left in between. CDR3 in amino acids: CAIRPDSLETQYF. CDR3 nucleotide sequence: TGTGCCATCAGACCTGACAGCTTAGAGACCCAGTACTTC.

This chain links TRBV5-1 with TRBJ1-6; the D gene is possibly TRBD1 (5 bases). V shed 0 bases and J shed 10 bases, with 14 bases lying between them. The CDR3 runs 15 residues. Germline assignment: CDR1 SGHRS and CDR2 YFSETQ. Here the CDR3 reads CASSLGGILGSPLHF. DNA of the CDR3: TGCGCCAGCAGCTTGGGGGGGATTCTGGGATCACCCCTCCACTTT.